This T cell receptor beta chain came from a study of cytotoxic CD8 clonotypes in ibrutinib-treated CLL. Overall study results and limits: Clonality rose at ibrutinib response and fell back toward baseline at progression.

As regards this clone: The antigen remains unidentified.

Deletions cut 0 bases from V and 1 base from J, with 8 bases between. Looked up from germline, CDR1 is SGHVS and CDR2 is FQNEAQ. This CDR3 has 15 amino acids. Produced via immunoSEQ multiplex PCR; TCRdb's table is partial and in-frame only. The sample carries 150,000 to 200,000 clones, roughly 77% recorded once. The sample here was PBMCs, taken after 12 months of ibrutinib treatment. The receptor comes from a human donor with chronic lymphocytic leukemia. The chain has TRBV7-8 and TRBJ2-3; D is ambiguous. This chain's CDR3 is CASSLAQSGTDTQYF. CDR3 in DNA: TGTGCCAGCAGCTTAGCGCAGAGCGGCACAGATACGCAGTATTTT.